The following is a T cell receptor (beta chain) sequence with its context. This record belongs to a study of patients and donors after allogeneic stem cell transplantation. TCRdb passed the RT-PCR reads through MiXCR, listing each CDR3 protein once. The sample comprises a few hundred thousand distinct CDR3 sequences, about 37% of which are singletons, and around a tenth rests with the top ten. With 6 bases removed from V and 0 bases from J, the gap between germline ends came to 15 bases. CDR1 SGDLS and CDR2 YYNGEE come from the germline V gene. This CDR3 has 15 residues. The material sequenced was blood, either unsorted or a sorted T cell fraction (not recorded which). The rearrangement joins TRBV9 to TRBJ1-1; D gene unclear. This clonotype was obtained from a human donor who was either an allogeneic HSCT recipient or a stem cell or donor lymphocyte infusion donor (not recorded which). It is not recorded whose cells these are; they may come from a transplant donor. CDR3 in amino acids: CASNEWAGMNTEAFF. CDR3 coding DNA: TGTGCCAGCAATGAGTGGGCCGGCATGAACACTGAAGCTTTCTTT.